This TCR beta chain emerged from a study of T-cell reconstitution after alpha-beta-depleted transplantation in children. Notes on the study in general: One year after transplant, T-cell counts and diversity came mostly from newly produced T cells.

As it was prepared, the TCRbeta library received unique molecular identifiers. TCRdb fed the PCR reads into MiXCR, producing one record per CDR3 protein. Among about 400,000 distinct CDR3 sequences, 15% to 20% were seen once, and the ten largest hold roughly 29%. Details on this clonotype: Its specificity is not known.

This CDR3 comprises 15 residues. V dropped 6 bases and J dropped 6; count of bases not matched to a gene: 11. The receptor's source is a boy under three years old who had a stem cell transplant for Wiskott-Aldrich syndrome, so the T cells may come from the graft donor. The sample in question was PBMCs, mostly from graft donor cells, obtained 360 days after TCRalphabeta/CD19-depleted stem cell transplant. The chain recombines TRBV12-3 or TRBV12-4 with TRBJ1-5; 7 positions agree with TRBD1. The CDR3 is CASSPPGGLGQPQHF. The CDR3 region has the DNA TGTGCCAGCAGCCCCCCAGGGGGGCTGGGTCAGCCCCAGCATTTT.